There are many counts of the clone carrying this T cell receptor beta chain. Using unique molecular identifiers, the investigators prepared the TCRbeta library. TCRdb redid the calling of the PCR reads with MiXCR, one entry per CDR3 protein. The data show around 400,000 distinct CDR3 sequences, about a fifth seen once. These data are taken from a study of T-cell reconstitution after alpha-beta-depleted transplantation in children. Germline CDR1 reads SQVTM; CDR2 reads ANQGSEA. This CDR3 contains 14 residues. V was pared by 5 bases and J by 4 bases, with 15 bases between. The material was PBMCs from the stem cell graft donor, obtained from the stem cell graft. This TCR derives from a human donor who donated a stem cell graft to a child with acute myeloid leukemia. This chain joins TRBV29-1 and TRBJ1-5; maybe TRBD1 (5 bases). The DNA for the CDR3 is TGCAGCGTTAGTCAGGGTTGGGGAAATCAGCCCCAGCATTTT. Translation gives CSVSQGWGNQPQHF.